A selection of T cell receptor beta chains follows, all from one sample in a study of T cells in Graves' hyperthyroidism and ophthalmopathy. Each CDR3 protein is one row after TCRdb ran MiXCR on the multiplex PCR reads. The sample lists 640,000 or so distinct CDR3 sequences; 13% to 15% were seen once. Sequenced input: blood. The source is a young woman with Graves' ophthalmopathy. The CDR3 runs from the conserved cysteine through the conserved F or W. Fields, in order: D gene, V gene, clone size, J gene, CDR3 DNA, CDR3 protein. The D gene is left open where the match is weak. A clone size is listed for some rows: how often the clone was seen (once, few, many), or a class if it is expanded.

d_gene: TRBD2; v_gene: TRBV10-3; abundance: many; j_gene: TRBJ2-5; CDR3nt: TGTGCCATCAGCCCAGCGGGAGGGTATCAAGAGACCCAGTACTTC; CDR3aa: CAISPAGGYQETQYF
d_gene: TRBD1; v_gene: TRBV7-3; abundance: .; j_gene: TRBJ1-4; CDR3nt: TGTGCCAGCAGCTTCACAGGGGGCACTAATGAAAAACTGTTTTTT; CDR3aa: CASSFTGGTNEKLFF
d_gene: TRBD2; v_gene: TRBV20-1; abundance: many; j_gene: TRBJ2-1; CDR3nt: TGCAGTGCTAGAGATTCCAGGGGGACTAGCGGGACTCACAATGAGCAGTTCTTC; CDR3aa: CSARDSRGTSGTHNEQFF
d_gene: .; v_gene: TRBV27; abundance: few; j_gene: TRBJ2-1; CDR3nt: TGTGCCAGCAGTCAGCGGGTAAGCTCCTACAATGAGCAGTTCTTC; CDR3aa: CASSQRVSSYNEQFF
d_gene: TRBD2; v_gene: TRBV30; abundance: many; j_gene: TRBJ2-2; CDR3nt: TGTGCCTGGAGGCGACTAGCGGGCGCGAACACCGGGGAGCTGTTTTTT; CDR3aa: CAWRRLAGANTGELFF
d_gene: .; v_gene: TRBV28; abundance: many; j_gene: TRBJ2-2; CDR3nt: TGTGCCAGCAGTTGGGACACGAACACCGGGGAGCTGTTTTTT; CDR3aa: CASSWDTNTGELFF
d_gene: TRBD2; v_gene: TRBV5-6; abundance: .; j_gene: TRBJ2-3; CDR3nt: TGTGCCAGCAGCGGGACTAGCGTCCTGGGAGCGGATACGCAGTATTTT; CDR3aa: CASSGTSVLGADTQYF
d_gene: TRBD1; v_gene: TRBV6-1; abundance: many; j_gene: TRBJ2-7; CDR3nt: TGTGCCAGCAGCGGACAGGGGTTTGGCGGCCTCTCCTACGAGCAGTACTTC; CDR3aa: CASSGQGFGGLSYEQYF
d_gene: .; v_gene: TRBV6-2/TRBV6-3; abundance: few; j_gene: TRBJ2-2; CDR3nt: TGTGCCAGCACCTTCGAGAGAGAAAAAACCGGGCAGAGCACCGGGGAGCTGTTTTTT; CDR3aa: CASTFEREKTGQSTGELFF
d_gene: .; v_gene: TRBV3-1; abundance: many; j_gene: TRBJ2-5; CDR3nt: TGTGCCAGCAGCCAAGATCGGGGTTGGAAGACCCAGTACTTC; CDR3aa: CASSQDRGWKTQYF
d_gene: .; v_gene: TRBV20-1; abundance: many; j_gene: TRBJ2-1; CDR3nt: TGCAGTGCTAGAGATCTGGCAGGGGCGGATAATGAGCAGTTCTTC; CDR3aa: CSARDLAGADNEQFF
d_gene: .; v_gene: TRBV4-2; abundance: few; j_gene: TRBJ2-1; CDR3nt: TGTGCCAGCAGCCAAGATTTGAGTTACAATGAGCAGTTCTTC; CDR3aa: CASSQDLSYNEQFF
d_gene: .; v_gene: TRBV2; abundance: many; j_gene: TRBJ1-3; CDR3nt: TGTGCCAGCTCGAAGGGTCCTGGAAACACCATATATTTT; CDR3aa: CASSKGPGNTIYF
d_gene: .; v_gene: TRBV9; abundance: .; j_gene: TRBJ1-6; CDR3nt: TGTGCCAGCAGCGTGGGGGCTAATTCACCCCTCCACTTT; CDR3aa: CASSVGANSPLHF
d_gene: TRBD2; v_gene: TRBV12-5; abundance: many; j_gene: TRBJ2-5; CDR3nt: TGTGCTAGTGCGACGGGGACTAGCGGGTTACAAGAGACCCAGTACTTC; CDR3aa: CASATGTSGLQETQYF
d_gene: .; v_gene: TRBV12-3/TRBV12-4; abundance: many; j_gene: TRBJ2-3; CDR3nt: TGTGCCAGCAGGGAGACTGCTAGCACAGATACGCAGTATTTT; CDR3aa: CASRETASTDTQYF
d_gene: .; v_gene: TRBV7-9; abundance: .; j_gene: TRBJ1-5; CDR3nt: TGTGCCAGCAGCTTAGTAGACAGGACTAGCAATCAGCCCCAGCATTTT; CDR3aa: CASSLVDRTSNQPQHF
d_gene: .; v_gene: TRBV20-1; abundance: many; j_gene: TRBJ2-3; CDR3nt: TGCAGTGCTAAGAACGGGAGGGGGCAAGGAGGCACAGATACGCAGTATTTT; CDR3aa: CSAKNGRGQGGTDTQYF
d_gene: TRBD1; v_gene: TRBV7-9; abundance: few; j_gene: TRBJ2-7; CDR3nt: TGTGCCACCCCCGGGACAGTCTCCTACGAGCAGTACTTC; CDR3aa: CATPGTVSYEQYF
d_gene: TRBD2; v_gene: TRBV2; abundance: .; j_gene: TRBJ2-4; CDR3nt: TGTGCCAGCAGTGAAGCAACGGTAGCGGGAGGTAGCATTCAGTACTTC; CDR3aa: CASSEATVAGGSIQYF
d_gene: .; v_gene: TRBV2; abundance: many; j_gene: TRBJ2-1; CDR3nt: TGTGCCAGCAGTGAACAGATTGAGCAGTTCTTC; CDR3aa: CASSEQIEQFF
d_gene: TRBD1; v_gene: TRBV20-1; abundance: .; j_gene: TRBJ1-1; CDR3nt: TGCAGTGTTATAGCCGGTGGGACAGGGGTTGAAGCTTTCTTT; CDR3aa: CSVIAGGTGVEAFF
d_gene: TRBD1; v_gene: TRBV12-3/TRBV12-4; abundance: .; j_gene: TRBJ2-7; CDR3nt: TGTGCCAGCAATCCCCCCCTCGGGACAGATTCCCACTACGAGCAGTACTTC; CDR3aa: CASNPPLGTDSHYEQYF
d_gene: .; v_gene: TRBV29-1; abundance: few; j_gene: TRBJ2-3; CDR3nt: TGCAAGGTGGGGACGCAGTATTTT; CDR3aa: CKVGTQYF
d_gene: TRBD1; v_gene: TRBV18; abundance: many; j_gene: TRBJ1-1; CDR3nt: TGTGCCAGCAGCCCAGGACAGGGTCGCACTGAAGCTTTCTTT; CDR3aa: CASSPGQGRTEAFF
d_gene: .; v_gene: TRBV27; abundance: many; j_gene: TRBJ1-1; CDR3nt: TGTGCCAGCAGTTTACGGAACATGAACACTGAAGCTTTCTTT; CDR3aa: CASSLRNMNTEAFF
d_gene: TRBD2; v_gene: TRBV9; abundance: .; j_gene: TRBJ2-1; CDR3nt: TGTGCCAGCAGCGGTCGACTAGCGGGAGGGGACGGGGCTTACAATGAGCAGTTCTTC; CDR3aa: CASSGRLAGGDGAYNEQFF
d_gene: .; v_gene: TRBV7-9; abundance: many; j_gene: TRBJ2-1; CDR3nt: TGTGCCAGCAGCAAGGTCAGGGTGGACAATGAGCAGTTCTTC; CDR3aa: CASSKVRVDNEQFF
d_gene: TRBD1; v_gene: TRBV7-2; abundance: many; j_gene: TRBJ2-5; CDR3nt: TGTGCCAGCAGAAAAGGACAGGGTCAAGAGACCCAGTACTTC; CDR3aa: CASRKGQGQETQYF
d_gene: .; v_gene: TRBV2; abundance: many; j_gene: TRBJ2-5; CDR3nt: TGTGCCAGCAGTGAAATTGCAGGGAGTGAGACCCAGTACTTC; CDR3aa: CASSEIAGSETQYF
d_gene: .; v_gene: TRBV20-1; abundance: .; j_gene: TRBJ2-7; CDR3nt: TGCAGTGCAGACACAGGCTCCAGCTCCTACGAGCAGTACTTC; CDR3aa: CSADTGSSSYEQYF
d_gene: .; v_gene: TRBV5-1; abundance: many; j_gene: TRBJ1-1; CDR3nt: TGCGCCAGCAGTACGCAGGGTCTGAACACTGAAGCTTTCTTT; CDR3aa: CASSTQGLNTEAFF
d_gene: TRBD1; v_gene: TRBV7-2; abundance: .; j_gene: TRBJ2-3; CDR3nt: TGTGCCAGCAGCGGGACAGGAGGAAGCACAGATACGCAGTACTTT; CDR3aa: CASSGTGGSTDTQYF
d_gene: TRBD2; v_gene: TRBV27; abundance: few; j_gene: TRBJ2-5; CDR3nt: TGTGCCAGTTTAAGAGCGGGAGGGCCCCGAGAGACCCAGTACTTC; CDR3aa: CASLRAGGPRETQYF
d_gene: TRBD1; v_gene: TRBV7-3; abundance: many; j_gene: TRBJ2-5; CDR3nt: TGTGCCAGCAGCAGAGAAGTGACAGGGGGCAGAGAGACCCAGTACTTC; CDR3aa: CASSREVTGGRETQYF
d_gene: TRBD2; v_gene: TRBV7-9; abundance: .; j_gene: TRBJ2-1; CDR3nt: TGTGCCAGCAGCTCCGCTAGCGGGGGGGGGAATGAGCAGTTCTTC; CDR3aa: CASSSASGGGNEQFF
d_gene: .; v_gene: TRBV2; abundance: many; j_gene: TRBJ1-5; CDR3nt: TGTGCCAGCAGAGAGACAGCGGTTAATCAGCCCCAGCATTTT; CDR3aa: CASRETAVNQPQHF
d_gene: TRBD2; v_gene: TRBV3-1; abundance: .; j_gene: TRBJ2-5; CDR3nt: TGTGCCAGCAGCCGTGGACTAGCGGGAGGGCGAGAGACCCAGTACTTC; CDR3aa: CASSRGLAGGRETQYF
d_gene: .; v_gene: TRBV12-3/TRBV12-4; abundance: many; j_gene: TRBJ1-1; CDR3nt: TGTGCCATCCGGGGGGACACTGAAGCTTTCTTT; CDR3aa: CAIRGDTEAFF
d_gene: TRBD2; v_gene: TRBV15; abundance: once; j_gene: TRBJ2-2; CDR3nt: TGTGCCACCAGCAGAGATCGCGGACTAGCGAGGACCGGGGAGCTGTTTTTT; CDR3aa: CATSRDRGLARTGELFF
d_gene: .; v_gene: TRBV28; abundance: many; j_gene: TRBJ2-3; CDR3nt: TGTGCCAGCAGTTCCCGCCCCTTCTATACGCAGTATTTT; CDR3aa: CASSSRPFYTQYF
d_gene: .; v_gene: TRBV10-3; abundance: few; j_gene: TRBJ2-1; CDR3nt: TGTGCCATTGGGCAGCGAGAGCAGTTCTTC; CDR3aa: CAIGQREQFF
d_gene: .; v_gene: TRBV7-3; abundance: .; j_gene: TRBJ2-1; CDR3nt: TGTGCCAGCAGCTTAAATGCGGGTGAGCAGTTCTTC; CDR3aa: CASSLNAGEQFF
d_gene: .; v_gene: TRBV6-2/TRBV6-3; abundance: many; j_gene: TRBJ1-5; CDR3nt: TGTGCCAGCAGTTACCAGGCCCTCAATCAGCCCCAGCATTTT; CDR3aa: CASSYQALNQPQHF
d_gene: .; v_gene: TRBV30; abundance: few; j_gene: TRBJ1-4; CDR3nt: TGTGCCTGGAGGGAAATAACAGGGAACTTCAATGAAAAACTGTTTTTT; CDR3aa: CAWREITGNFNEKLFF
d_gene: .; v_gene: TRBV11-2; abundance: many; j_gene: TRBJ2-2; CDR3nt: TGTGCCAGCAGCTTAGAACCCGGGACAAAGAGGACCGGGGAGCTGTTTTTT; CDR3aa: CASSLEPGTKRTGELFF
d_gene: TRBD1; v_gene: TRBV11-2; abundance: .; j_gene: TRBJ2-5; CDR3nt: TGTGCCAGCAGCGACCGATGGACAGGGGGCCTAACGGGAGCTAAAGAGACCCAGTACTTC; CDR3aa: CASSDRWTGGLTGAKETQYF
d_gene: .; v_gene: TRBV29-1; abundance: many; j_gene: TRBJ1-4; CDR3nt: TGCAGCGTTGAAGATGGTGGGACTAATGAAAAACTGTTTTTT; CDR3aa: CSVEDGGTNEKLFF
d_gene: TRBD1; v_gene: TRBV28; abundance: few; j_gene: TRBJ2-3; CDR3nt: TGTGCCAGCAGCTACTCAGACAGGGTCGTTACAGATACGCAGTATTTT; CDR3aa: CASSYSDRVVTDTQYF
d_gene: .; v_gene: TRBV20-1; abundance: few; j_gene: TRBJ1-5; CDR3nt: TGCAGTGCCAGAGAAAGTTATAGCAATCAGCCCCAGCATTTT; CDR3aa: CSARESYSNQPQHF